This passage covers 9 T cell receptor beta chains from one sample sequenced in a study of CD8 T cells in ankylosing spondylitis. Broader study findings: What seemed typical of ankylosing spondylitis blood was a TCR beta motif built from roughly 8 highly homologous variants.

Each CDR3 protein gets one entry after TCRdb re-called the 5' RACE reads with MiXCR. Seen here are some 800,000 distinct CDR3 sequences, 12% observed once, and the top ten hold 0.51%. Antigens of these TCRs are unknown. The sequenced sample was blood, either unsorted or a sorted T cell fraction (not recorded which). The receptors originated from a male donor with ankylosing spondylitis.

In DNA, the CDR3 is TGCAGTGCTAGACGACAGGGGGCGGGAGGCTACACCTTC. This encodes CSARRQGAGGYTF. The chain has TRBV20-1 and TRBJ1-2; 10 nucleotides align to TRBD1. Trimming cost V 2 bases and J 8 bases; bases outside gene matches: 5. The CDR3 is made up of 13 amino acids. Germline values: CDR1 DFQATT, CDR2 SNEGSKA (reference sequence).

J is TRBJ1-2 and V is TRBV20-1; 11 positions match TRBD1. From germline, CDR1 is DFQATT and CDR2 SNEGSKA (reference sequence). V dropped 7 bases and J dropped 6; count of bases not matched to a gene: 7. The CDR3 is made up of 13 amino acids. The CDR3 is CSVPPDRGHGYTF. CDR3 DNA sequence: TGCAGTGTTCCCCCGGACAGGGGGCATGGCTACACCTTC.

This clonotype was observed many times. The gene calls are TRBV29-1 and TRBJ2-1; no clear D gene. The CDR3 is made up of 12 amino acids. Trimming removed 3 bases at V and 4 bases at J, with 7 bases between. The V gene's germline CDR1 is SQVTM and CDR2 ANQGSEA. The CDR3 sequence: CSVEDGYNEQFF. CDR3 coding DNA: TGCAGCGTTGAGGACGGATACAATGAGCAGTTCTTC.

This clonotype was picked up a small number of times. The V call is TRBV20-1, the J call TRBJ1-2; D is perhaps TRBD1 (5 bases). Looked up from germline, CDR1 is DFQATT and CDR2 is SNEGSKA (reference sequence). V was shortened by 4 bases and J by 8 bases, with 11 bases between the two germline ends. The CDR3 is 11 amino acids. CDR3 sequence: CSATGGTGYTF. The CDR3 bases are TGCAGTGCTACGGGAGGGACCGGCTACACCTTC.

This clonotype has at least ten counts. V is TRBV7-6 and J is TRBJ2-3; D is perhaps TRBD1 or TRBD2 (5 bases each). Trimming pared 5 bases from V and 6 bases from J, leaving 18 bases between. The germline V gene has CDR1 SGHVS and CDR2 FNYEAQ. The CDR3 runs 15 residues. The CDR3 loop is CASSITGPPGDTQYF. CDR3 bases: TGTGCCAGCAGCATAACGGGGCCCCCGGGGGATACGCAGTATTTT.

Ten or more counts support this clonotype. The rearrangement joins TRBV29-1 to TRBJ2-5, with D perhaps being TRBD1 or TRBD2 (5 bases each). V lost 1 base and J 3 bases, leaving 15 bases between the germline ends. CDR3 length: 15 residues. CDR1 SQVTM and CDR2 ANQGSEA come from the germline V gene. The CDR3 nucleotides read TGCAGCGTTGAAGGGAAGTGGGGGTTAAAAGAGACCCAGTACTTC. Protein product: CSVEGKWGLKETQYF.

The table lists this clonotype with a few counts. The chain couples TRBV20-1 to TRBJ1-1; no firm D call. Germline CDR1 reads DFQATT; CDR2 reads SNEGSKA (reference sequence). The ends were cut back, 6 bases at V and 5 bases at J, with 16 bases in the middle. The CDR3 covers 13 residues. This CDR3 reads CSAELGSRTEAFF. The CDR3 DNA is TGCAGTGCCGAGCTAGGCAGCAGGACTGAAGCTTTCTTT.

The rearrangement joins TRBV28 to TRBJ2-1, with D unclear. Deletions cut 7 bases from V and 4 bases from J, with 8 bases between. The CDR3 extends over 12 amino acids. Per germline, CDR1 MDHEN and CDR2 SYDVKM. CDR3 amino acids: CASKTEYNEQFF. CDR3 DNA: TGTGCCAGCAAAACAGAATACAATGAGCAGTTCTTC.

This clonotype was observed many times. This chain uses TRBV7-2 with TRBJ2-5; D remains unclear. Looked up from germline, CDR1 is SGHTA and CDR2 is FQGNSA. Trimming took off 4 bases at V and 3 bases at J, with 12 bases between the two ends. This CDR3 region has 14 residues. In DNA, the CDR3 is TGTGCCAGCAGCTCCCCCGGCACCAAAGAGACCCAGTACTTC. It codes for CASSSPGTKETQYF. The complete variable domain, with remaining parts taken from reference TRBV7-2 and TRBJ2-5, reads GAGVSQSPSNKVTEKGKDVELRCDPISGHTALYWYRQSLGQGLEFLIYFQGNSAPDKSGLPSDRFSAERTGGSVSTLTIQRTQQEDSAVYLCASSSPGTKETQYFGPGTRLLVL.